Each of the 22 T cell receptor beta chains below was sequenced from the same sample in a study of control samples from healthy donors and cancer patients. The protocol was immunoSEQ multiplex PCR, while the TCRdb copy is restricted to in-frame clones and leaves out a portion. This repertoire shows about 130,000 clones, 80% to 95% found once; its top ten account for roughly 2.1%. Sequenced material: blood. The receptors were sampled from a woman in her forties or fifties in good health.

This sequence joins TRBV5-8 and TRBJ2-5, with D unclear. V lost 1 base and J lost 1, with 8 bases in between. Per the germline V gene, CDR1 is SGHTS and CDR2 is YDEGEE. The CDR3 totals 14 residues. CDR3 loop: CASSLWQAQETQYF. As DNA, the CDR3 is TGTGCCAGCAGCTTGTGGCAGGCCCAAGAGACCCAGTACTTC.

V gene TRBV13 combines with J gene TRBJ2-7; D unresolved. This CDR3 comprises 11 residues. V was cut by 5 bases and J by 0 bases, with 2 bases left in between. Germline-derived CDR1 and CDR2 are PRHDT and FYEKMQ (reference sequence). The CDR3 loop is CASSNSYEQYF. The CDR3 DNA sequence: TGTGCCAGCAGCAACTCCTACGAGCAGTACTTC.

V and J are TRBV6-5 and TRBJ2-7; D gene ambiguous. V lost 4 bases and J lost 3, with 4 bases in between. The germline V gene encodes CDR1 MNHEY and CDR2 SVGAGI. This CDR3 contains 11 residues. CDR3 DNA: TGTGCCAGCAGTTCCAACTACGAGCAGTACTTC. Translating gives CASSSNYEQYF.

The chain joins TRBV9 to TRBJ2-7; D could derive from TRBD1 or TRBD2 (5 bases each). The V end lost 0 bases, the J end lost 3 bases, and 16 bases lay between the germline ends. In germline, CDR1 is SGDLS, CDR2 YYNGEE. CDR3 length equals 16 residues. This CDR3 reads CASSVATGDRIYEQYF. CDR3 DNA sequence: TGTGCCAGCAGCGTAGCTACTGGGGACCGAATCTACGAGCAGTACTTC.

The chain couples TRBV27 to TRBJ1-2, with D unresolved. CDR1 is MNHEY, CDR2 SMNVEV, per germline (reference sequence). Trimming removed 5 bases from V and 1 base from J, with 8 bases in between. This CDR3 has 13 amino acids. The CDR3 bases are TGTGCCAGCAGTCTTGCGGTTAACTATGGCTACACCTTC. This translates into CASSLAVNYGYTF.

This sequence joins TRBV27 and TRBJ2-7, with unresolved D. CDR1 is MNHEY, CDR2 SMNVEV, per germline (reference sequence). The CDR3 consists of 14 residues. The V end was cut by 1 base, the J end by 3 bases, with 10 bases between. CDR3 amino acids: CASSLFRADYEQYF. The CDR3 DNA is TGTGCCAGCAGTTTATTTCGGGCGGACTACGAGCAGTACTTC.

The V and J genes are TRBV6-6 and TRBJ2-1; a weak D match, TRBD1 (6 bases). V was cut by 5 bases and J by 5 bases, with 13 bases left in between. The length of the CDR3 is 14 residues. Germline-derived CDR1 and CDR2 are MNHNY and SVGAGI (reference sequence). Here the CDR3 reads CASSTGQINNEQFF. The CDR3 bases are TGTGCCAGCAGTACAGGACAGATCAACAATGAGCAGTTCTTC.

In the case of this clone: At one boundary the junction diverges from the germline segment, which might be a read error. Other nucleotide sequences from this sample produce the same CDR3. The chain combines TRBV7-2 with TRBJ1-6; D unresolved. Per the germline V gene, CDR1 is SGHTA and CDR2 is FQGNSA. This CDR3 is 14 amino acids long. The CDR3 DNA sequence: TGTGCCAGCAGCTTGTTGCCGCTTAATTCGCCCCTCCACTTT. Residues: CASSLLPLNSPLHF.

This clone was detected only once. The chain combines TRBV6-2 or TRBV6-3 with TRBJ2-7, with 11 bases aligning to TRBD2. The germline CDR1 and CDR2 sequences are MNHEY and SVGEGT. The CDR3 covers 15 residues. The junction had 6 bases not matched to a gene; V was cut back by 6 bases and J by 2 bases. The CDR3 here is CASSPGLAVTYEQYF. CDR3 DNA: TGTGCCAGCAGCCCGGGACTAGCGGTAACCTACGAGCAGTACTTC.

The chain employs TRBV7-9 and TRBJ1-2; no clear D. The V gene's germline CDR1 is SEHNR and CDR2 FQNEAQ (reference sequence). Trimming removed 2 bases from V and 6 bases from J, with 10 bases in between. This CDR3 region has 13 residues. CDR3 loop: CASSLIGSHGYTF. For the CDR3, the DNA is TGTGCCAGCAGCTTAATAGGGAGCCATGGCTACACCTTC.

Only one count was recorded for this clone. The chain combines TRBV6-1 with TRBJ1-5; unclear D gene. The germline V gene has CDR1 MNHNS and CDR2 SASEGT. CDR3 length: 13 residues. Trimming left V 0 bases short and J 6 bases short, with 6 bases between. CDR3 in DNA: TGTGCCAGCAGTGAAGCTGACCCTCAGCCCCAGCATTTT. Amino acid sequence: CASSEADPQPQHF.

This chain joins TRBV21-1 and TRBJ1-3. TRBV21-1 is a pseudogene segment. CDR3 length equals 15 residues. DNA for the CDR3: TGTGCCAGCCGCCCGGGGACGGGTTATGAAAGCACCATATATTTT. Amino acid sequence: CASRPGTGYESTIYF.

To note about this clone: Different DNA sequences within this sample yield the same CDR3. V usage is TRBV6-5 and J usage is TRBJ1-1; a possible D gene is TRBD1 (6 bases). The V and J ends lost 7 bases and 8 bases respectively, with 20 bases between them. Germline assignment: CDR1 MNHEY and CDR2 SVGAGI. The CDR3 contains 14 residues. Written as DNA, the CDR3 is TGTGCCAGCAACCCCATGGGGTCAGGGGCCGAAGCTTTCTTT. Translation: CASNPMGSGAEAFF.

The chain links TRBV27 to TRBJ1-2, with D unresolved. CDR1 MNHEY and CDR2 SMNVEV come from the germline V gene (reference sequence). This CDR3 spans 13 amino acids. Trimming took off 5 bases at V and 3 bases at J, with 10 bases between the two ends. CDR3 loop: CASSKDRYYGYTF. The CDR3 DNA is TGTGCCAGCAGTAAAGACCGATACTATGGCTACACCTTC.

CDR3 in DNA: TGTGCCAGCAGCGGACAGGGGGCGGTGGGGACCCAGTACTTC. It codes for CASSGQGAVGTQYF. The J gene is TRBJ2-5, the V gene TRBV9, with TRBD1 identical over 10 bases. V dropped 3 bases and J dropped 7; count of bases not matched to a gene: 6. CDR3 length: 14 amino acids. CDR1 SGDLS and CDR2 YYNGEE come from the germline V gene.

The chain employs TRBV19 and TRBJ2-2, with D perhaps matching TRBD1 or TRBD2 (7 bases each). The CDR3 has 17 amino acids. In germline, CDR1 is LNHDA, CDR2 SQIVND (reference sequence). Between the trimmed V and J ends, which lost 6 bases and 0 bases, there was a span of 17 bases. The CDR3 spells CASRTGRGRANTGELFF. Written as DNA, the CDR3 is TGTGCCAGTAGGACAGGGAGGGGGAGGGCGAACACCGGGGAGCTGTTTTTT.

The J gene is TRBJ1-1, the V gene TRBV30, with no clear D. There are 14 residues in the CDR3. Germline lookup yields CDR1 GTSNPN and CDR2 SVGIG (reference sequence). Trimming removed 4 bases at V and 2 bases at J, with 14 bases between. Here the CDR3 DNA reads TGTGCCTGGAAAATGCTACTGGGCAACACTGAAGCTTTCTTT. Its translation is CAWKMLLGNTEAFF.

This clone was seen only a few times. The CDR3 here is CASSYGGAEAFF. The CDR3 region has the DNA TGTGCCAGCAGTTACGGAGGAGCTGAAGCTTTCTTT. The chain has TRBV6-6 and TRBJ1-1; D is undetermined. V was pared by 2 bases and J by 6 bases, with 7 bases between. CDR1 and CDR2 from the germline V gene are MNHNY and SVGAGI (reference sequence). The CDR3 extends over 12 amino acids.

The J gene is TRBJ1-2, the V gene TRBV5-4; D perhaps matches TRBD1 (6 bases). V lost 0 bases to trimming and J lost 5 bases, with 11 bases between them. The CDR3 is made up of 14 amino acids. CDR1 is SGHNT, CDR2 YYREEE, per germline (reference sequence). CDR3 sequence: CASSLDRQGYGYTF. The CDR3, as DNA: TGTGCCAGCAGCTTGGATCGGCAGGGGTATGGCTACACCTTC.

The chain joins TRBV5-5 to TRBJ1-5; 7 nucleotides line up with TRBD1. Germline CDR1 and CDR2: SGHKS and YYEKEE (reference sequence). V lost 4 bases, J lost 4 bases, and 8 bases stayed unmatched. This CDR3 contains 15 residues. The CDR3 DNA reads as TGTGCCAGCAGCGTGGGCAGGGGGGAGAATCAGCCCCAGCATTTT. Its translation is CASSVGRGENQPQHF.

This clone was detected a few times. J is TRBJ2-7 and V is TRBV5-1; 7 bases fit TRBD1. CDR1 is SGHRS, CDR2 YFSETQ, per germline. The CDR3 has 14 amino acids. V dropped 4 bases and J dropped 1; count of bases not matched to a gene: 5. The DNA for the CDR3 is TGCGCCAGCAGCGGAAGGACAGGATCCTACGAGCAGTACTTC. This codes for CASSGRTGSYEQYF.

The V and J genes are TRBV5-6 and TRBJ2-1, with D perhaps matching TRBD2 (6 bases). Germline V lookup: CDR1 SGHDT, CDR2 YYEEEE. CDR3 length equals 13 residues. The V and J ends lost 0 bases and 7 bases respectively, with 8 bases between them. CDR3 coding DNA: TGTGCCAGCAGCTTGGGACTAGGTAATGAGCAGTTCTTC. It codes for CASSLGLGNEQFF.